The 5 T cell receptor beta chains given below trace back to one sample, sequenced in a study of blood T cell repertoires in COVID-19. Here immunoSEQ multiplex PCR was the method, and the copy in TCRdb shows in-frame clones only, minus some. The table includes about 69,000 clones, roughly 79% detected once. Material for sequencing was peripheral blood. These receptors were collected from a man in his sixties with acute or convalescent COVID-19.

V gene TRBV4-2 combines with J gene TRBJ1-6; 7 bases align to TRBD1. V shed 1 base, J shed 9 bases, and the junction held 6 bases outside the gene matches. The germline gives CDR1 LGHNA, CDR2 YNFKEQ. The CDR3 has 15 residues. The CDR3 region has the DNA TGTGCCAGCAGCCAAGTCCAGGGGGAGGTTTCACCCCTCCACTTT. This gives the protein CASSQVQGEVSPLHF.

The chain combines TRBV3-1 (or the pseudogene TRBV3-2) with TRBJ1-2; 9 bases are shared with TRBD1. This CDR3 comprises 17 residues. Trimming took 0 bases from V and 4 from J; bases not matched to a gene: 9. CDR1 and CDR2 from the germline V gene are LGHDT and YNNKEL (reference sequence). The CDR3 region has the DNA TGTGCCAGCAGCCAAGATCTGATCTCGGACAGGGGCTATGGCTACACCTTC. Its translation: CASSQDLISDRGYGYTF.

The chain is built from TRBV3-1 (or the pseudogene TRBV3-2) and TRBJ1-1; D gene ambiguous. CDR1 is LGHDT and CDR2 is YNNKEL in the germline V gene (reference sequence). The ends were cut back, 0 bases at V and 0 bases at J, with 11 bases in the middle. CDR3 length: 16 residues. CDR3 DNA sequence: TGTGCCAGCAGCCAAGATTCCCGAGCATTGAACACTGAAGCTTTCTTT. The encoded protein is CASSQDSRALNTEAFF.

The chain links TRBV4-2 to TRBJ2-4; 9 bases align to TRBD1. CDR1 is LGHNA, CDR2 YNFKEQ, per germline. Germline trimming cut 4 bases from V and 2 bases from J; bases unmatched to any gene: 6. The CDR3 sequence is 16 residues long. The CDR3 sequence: CASSRTGGLTKNIQYF. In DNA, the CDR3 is TGTGCCAGCAGCCGCACAGGGGGCTTGACCAAAAACATTCAGTACTTC.

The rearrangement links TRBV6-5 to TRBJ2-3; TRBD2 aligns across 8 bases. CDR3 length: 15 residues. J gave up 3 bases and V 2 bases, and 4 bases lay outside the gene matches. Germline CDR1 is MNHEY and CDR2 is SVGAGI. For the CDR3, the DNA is TGTGCCAGCAGTTACCGAGTAGCGGGGACAGATACGCAGTATTTT. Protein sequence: CASSYRVAGTDTQYF.